This paragraph reports one TCR beta chain. This receptor's antigen is unknown. Base qualities are missing; no much larger clone stands one base away. CDR3 length: 16 amino acids, cysteine to phenylalanine. Only the CDR3 DNA is retained, 48 bases long and in frame from the first base. V gives up 0 bases and J gives up 3 bases, and the segment between their germline ends measures 12 bases. Based on the germline V gene, the CDR1 and CDR2 sequences are SGDLS and YYNGEE. Whole blood was collected in K2EDTA tubes by collaborating institutions according to the institutions' own protocols. For TCRbeta analysis, collaborators shipped samples in one of three forms: frozen whole blood, isolated PBMCs, or DNA extracted from either of those sample types. The sample is drawn from a study of blood T cell repertoires in COVID-19 (dated by TCRdb to about 2020). Turning to the overall study: Collaborator samples came from the United States, Italy and Spain and covered acute and convalescent phases of COVID-19. The prospective study material was composed of cDNA or gDNA derived from T cells, B-cell-depleted T cells, or PBMCs. The dataset comprised deeply sampled blood TCRbeta repertoires from subjects exposed to, actively infected with, or recovered from COVID-19. The repertoires were released in a freely available public database meant as a resource for research on the immune response to SARS-CoV-2. Samples came from the ongoing ImmuneRACE study (first 160 participants) plus 1,254 subjects from 6 global collaborators. The sample metadata nearly always contained a de-identified subject ID, COVID-19 status, age in years and sex. Where available, HLA class I and class II types were taken from metadata supplied by the sample provider and were not determined by assay-based typing. What the research found in general, with its limitations: How much clinical and demographic metadata was included differed by source and by participant, and the metadata was provided uncurated.

The immunoSEQ Assay, a bias-controlled multiplex PCR, was used to amplify TCRbeta CDR3 regions from genomic DNA. For the original study's pipeline: Nucleated cell counts per sample were estimated from amplification of reference gene primers within the assay. To quantify the absolute abundance of each unique TCRbeta CDR3 rearrangement, sequence reads were collapsed and filtered. For each sample, productive Simpson clonality was calculated as the square root of Simpson's diversity index over productive rearrangements. Here the immuneACCESS table is served through TCRdb, limited to in-frame sequences with V and J called. Missing clones are a known gap in these copies; in checked studies unresolved V genes cover under half, and the rest lacks a known reason. From that table come the V and J calls and clone size; the DNA was used to work out D and trimming. The sample has 130,000 or so clones on record, about four fifths of them singletons. Of the sample, 3% to 3.5% falls within the top ten clones.

The rearrangement combines TRBV9 with TRBJ2-2, with TRBD1 perhaps the D gene, on 6 matching bases. This receptor was taken from a woman older than 75 with acute or convalescent COVID-19. The sample was peripheral blood. The CDR3: CASSVEWTAYTGELFF. The DNA reads TGTGCCAGCAGCGTAGAATGGACAGCCTACACCGGGGAGCTGTTTTTT.